One sample yielded the 10 T cell receptor beta chains listed below, sequenced in a study of beta chain features in type 1 diabetes. Expressed TCRB transcripts were sequenced, since all the RNA that had been isolated was reverse transcribed. Method: immunoSEQ multiplex PCR; TCRdb's copy keeps in-frame clones and lacks some. In the table there are about 15,000 clones, around 70% of which are singletons. What these receptors recognize is not known. Study-wide results and caveats: Shorter TCRB CDR3s, moderately but significantly so, were found in Type 1 diabetes patients in all four CD4+ subsets.

Sequencing was done on a sample of stem cell memory CD4+ T cells from blood. Receptors originate from a man between 25 and 39 years old with type 1 diabetes.

The chain has TRBV18 and TRBJ2-1; the match to TRBD1 covers 10 bases. The germline V gene has CDR1 KGHSH and CDR2 LQKENI. The CDR3 is 14 residues long. The V segment lost 3 bases and the J segment 8 bases; nucleotides outside the gene matches: 4. The CDR3 here is CASSPGQGFDEQFF. CDR3 nucleotides: TGTGCCAGCTCACCGGGACAGGGGTTCGATGAGCAGTTCTTC.

V gene TRBV5-6 combines with J gene TRBJ1-1; no clear D. This CDR3 is 14 amino acids long. With 5 bases removed from V and 3 bases from J, the gap between germline ends came to 14 bases. Germline assignment: CDR1 SGHDT and CDR2 YYEEEE. The CDR3 here is CASRPFNSDTEAFF. CDR3 DNA: TGTGCCAGCAGGCCATTTAACAGTGACACTGAAGCTTTCTTT.

A remark on this clone: A junction boundary mismatches the germline segment, possibly from a read error. Other DNA sequences from this sample encode an identical CDR3 as well. CDR3 region: CASSGTGETEAFF. CDR3 DNA sequence: TGTGCCAGCAGCGGGACAGGGGAAACTGAAGCCTTCTTT. The rearrangement joins TRBV7-3 to TRBJ1-1, with TRBD1 matching 10 bases. The germline V gene has CDR1 SGHTA and CDR2 FQGTGA. CDR3 length: 13 residues.

This clone was seen once. The V gene is TRBV2, the J gene TRBJ2-2; 7 nucleotides line up with TRBD2. The germline V gene encodes CDR1 SNHLY and CDR2 FYNNEI. Trimming took 8 bases from V and 0 from J; bases not matched to a gene: 9. CDR3 length: 16 amino acids. CDR3 in DNA: TGTGCCAGCGGACCGACAGCGGGGACGAACACCGGGGAGCTGTTTTTT. This codes for CASGPTAGTNTGELFF.

This chain joins TRBV14 and TRBJ1-5; D gene unclear. V was shortened by 0 bases and J by 5 bases, with 14 bases between the two germline ends. Looked up from germline, CDR1 is SGHDN and CDR2 is FVKESK. The CDR3 runs to 16 residues. CDR3 loop: CASSQDPLPEDQPQHF. CDR3 coding DNA: TGTGCCAGCAGCCAAGACCCCCTACCCGAGGATCAGCCCCAGCATTTT.

This chain links TRBV2 with TRBJ2-3; D is unclear. Trimming removed 5 bases at V and 1 base at J, with 10 bases between. CDR3 length: 14 amino acids. Germline V lookup: CDR1 SNHLY, CDR2 FYNNEI. DNA for the CDR3: TGTGCCAGCAGTCTCCGCTACGGCACAGATACGCAGTATTTT. Protein product: CASSLRYGTDTQYF.

This chain joins TRBV6-5 and TRBJ2-5, with TRBD1 as a possible D gene (6 bases). The CDR3 totals 13 residues. The V gene's germline CDR1 is MNHEY and CDR2 SVGAGI. V was cut by 3 bases and J by 11 bases, with 16 bases left in between. CDR3 amino acids: CASSYSTGWEQYF. The CDR3 DNA reads TGTGCCAGCAGTTATTCTACAGGGTGGGAGCAGTACTTC.

The chain links TRBV7-2 to TRBJ2-1, with TRBD1 identical over 7 bases. Germline V gene sequence: CDR1 SGHTA, CDR2 FQGNSA. V trimming: 3 bases; J trimming: 4 bases; junction bases outside the gene matches: 6. The CDR3 totals 15 residues. The chain's CDR3 is CASSLSRDSYNEQFF. DNA for the CDR3: TGTGCCAGCAGCTTGTCCCGGGACAGTTACAATGAGCAGTTCTTC.

The rearrangement uses TRBV6-5 and TRBJ2-7, with a possible D match to TRBD1 (5 bases). V lost 2 bases, J lost 7 bases, and 12 bases lay in between. Germline V gene sequence: CDR1 MNHEY, CDR2 SVGAGI. CDR3 length equals 13 residues. The CDR3 sequence: CASSYGDSGEQYF. The CDR3 DNA sequence: TGTGCCAGCAGTTACGGAGACTCAGGGGAGCAGTACTTC.

The rearrangement joins TRBV2 to TRBJ2-5, with D possibly being TRBD2 (6 bases). The germline V gene has CDR1 SNHLY and CDR2 FYNNEI. CDR3 length: 15 residues. V lost 7 bases and J 1 base, leaving 16 bases between the germline ends. CDR3 amino acids: CASMRRGARQETQYF. CDR3 sequence (DNA): TGTGCCAGCATGAGGCGGGGTGCCCGCCAAGAGACCCAGTACTTC.